This T cell receptor beta chain was recovered during a study of a mutant IDH1 vaccine in newly diagnosed glioma. Time point of the sample: week 23, last vaccination. Vaccine doses each comprised 300 ug of mutant IDH1 20-mer peptide, with topical imiquimod. With respect to this clone: Its antigen remains unknown.

V shed 0 bases and J shed 4 bases, with 11 bases lying between them. Germline-derived CDR1 and CDR2 are SGHKS and YYEKEE (reference sequence). This CDR3 is 14 amino acids long. Method: immunoSEQ multiplex PCR; TCRdb's copy keeps in-frame clones and lacks some. The data contain about 43,000 clones, about four fifths of them singletons. V usage is TRBV5-5 and J usage is TRBJ2-7, with D maybe TRBD2 (5 bases). The clonotype comes from a woman aged 18 to 35 with glioma. Some clones in this sample may be carry-over from other donors' samples. Sequencing was performed on PBMCs, taken from a glioma patient whose treatment included an IDH1 peptide vaccine. The CDR3 DNA reads TGTGCCAGCAGCTTGGTCCGGGGAGTATACGAGCAGTACTTC. This sequence encodes CASSLVRGVYEQYF.